This T cell receptor beta chain was sequenced for a study of human T cells and chemical hapten exposure. Across the whole study: An area of 2 cm by 2 cm on upper inner arm skin received 2% DPC for sensitization.

Time point specified: patch test 3, about 24 weeks after DPC sensitization. Sample treatment: therapeutic diphenylcyclopropenone sensitization with weekly scalp DPC. In this sample, this clonotype turned up many times. Its antigen remains unknown. Findings and limits, study-wide: In the PT1 data, expanded TCR counts showed a positive correlation with patch test score. Among TCRs, those above 1 in 1000 frequency were unaffected by DPC sensitization.

Attachment of unique molecular identifiers to individual cDNA molecules was performed in the library. One entry per CDR3 protein, called by TCRdb with MiXCR from the RACE reads. The data show 62,000 or so distinct CDR3 sequences, around 10% seen once. V lost 5 bases and J 2 bases, leaving 27 bases between the germline ends. CDR3 length: 19 residues. In germline, CDR1 is SGHRS, CDR2 YFSETQ. The sequences come from whole blood, collected in connection with sensitization to the hapten diphenylcyclopropenone (DPC). The rearrangement links TRBV5-1 to TRBJ2-3; D ambiguous. This TCR was recovered from a woman aged 25 to 39 with alopecia areata. Some clones in this sample may be carry-over from other donors' samples. The CDR3 sequence: CASRDTPAHIEVNTDTQYF. CDR3 DNA: TGCGCCAGCAGAGATACTCCTGCCCACATTGAGGTCAACACAGATACGCAGTATTTT.